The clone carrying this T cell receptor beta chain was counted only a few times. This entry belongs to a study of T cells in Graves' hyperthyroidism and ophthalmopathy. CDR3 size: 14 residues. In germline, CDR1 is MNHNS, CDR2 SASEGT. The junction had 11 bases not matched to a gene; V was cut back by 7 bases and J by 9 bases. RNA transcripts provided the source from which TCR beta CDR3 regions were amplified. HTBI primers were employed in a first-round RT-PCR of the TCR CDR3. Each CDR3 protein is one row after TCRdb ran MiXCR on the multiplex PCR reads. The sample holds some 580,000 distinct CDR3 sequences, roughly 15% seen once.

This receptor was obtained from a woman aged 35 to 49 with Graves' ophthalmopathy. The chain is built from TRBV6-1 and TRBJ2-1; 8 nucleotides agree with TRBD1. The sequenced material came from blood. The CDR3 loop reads CASNGWQGASEQFF. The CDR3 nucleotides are TGTGCCAGCAACGGGTGGCAGGGGGCTTCTGAGCAGTTCTTC.